Sequencing of this T cell receptor (beta chain) was carried out in a study of shared clonotypes between healthy human individuals. Study summary: The donor pool was made up of a couple of women and three men aged 18 to 49.

Profiling relied on immunoSEQ multiplex PCR, and the TCRdb table lists in-frame clones only, not all of them. The data show 1,400,000 or so clones, approximately 98.5% seen once. Study-level findings and limits: Naive CD4 clonotype sharing across a few donors was around 5%. Although depth was large, rarefaction showed that sequencing of the sorted subsets was incomplete.

Germline values: CDR1 SGHAT, CDR2 FQNNGV. The CDR3 is 19 residues long. Losses at the gene ends were 5 bases for V and 0 bases for J; bases not matched to a gene: 12. As regards this clone: The antigen remains undetermined.

Into CD45RA+ naive and CD45RA-negative memory subsets, the CD4+ cells were split. The source is a man aged 30 to 45 in good health. Sequenced material: naive CD4+ T cells sorted from blood. Sample subset: CD45RA+ positively selected. The chain combines TRBV11-2 with TRBJ2-3, with 12 bases identical to TRBD2. CDR3 amino acids: CASSLSVPGLAGSTDTQYF. DNA for the CDR3: TGTGCCAGCAGCCTTAGTGTGCCAGGACTAGCGGGAAGCACAGATACGCAGTATTTT.